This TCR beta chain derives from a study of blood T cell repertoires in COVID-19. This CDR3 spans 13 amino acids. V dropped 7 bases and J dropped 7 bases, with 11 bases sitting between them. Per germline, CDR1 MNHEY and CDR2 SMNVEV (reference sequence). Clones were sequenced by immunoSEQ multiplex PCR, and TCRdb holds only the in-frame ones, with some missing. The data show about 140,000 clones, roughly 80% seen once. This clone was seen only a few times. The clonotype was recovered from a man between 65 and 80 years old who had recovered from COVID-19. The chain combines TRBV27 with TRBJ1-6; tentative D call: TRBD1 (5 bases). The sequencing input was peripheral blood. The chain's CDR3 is CASKLGVNSPLHF. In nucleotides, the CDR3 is TGTGCCAGCAAATTAGGGGTGAATTCACCCCTCCACTTT.